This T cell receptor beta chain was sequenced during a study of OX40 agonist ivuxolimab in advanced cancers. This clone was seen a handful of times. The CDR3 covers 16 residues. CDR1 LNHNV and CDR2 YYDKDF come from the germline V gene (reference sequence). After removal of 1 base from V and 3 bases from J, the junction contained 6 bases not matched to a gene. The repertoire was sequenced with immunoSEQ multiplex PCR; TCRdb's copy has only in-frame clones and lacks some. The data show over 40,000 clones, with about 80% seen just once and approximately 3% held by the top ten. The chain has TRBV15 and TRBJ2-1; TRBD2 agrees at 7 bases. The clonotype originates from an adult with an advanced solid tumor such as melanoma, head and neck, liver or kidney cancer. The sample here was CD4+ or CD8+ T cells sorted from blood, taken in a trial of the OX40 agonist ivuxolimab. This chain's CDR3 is CATSRGGTINYNEQFF. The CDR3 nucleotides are TGTGCCACCAGCAGAGGTGGGACTATCAACTACAATGAGCAGTTCTTC.